One sample yielded the 24 T cell receptor beta chains listed below, sequenced in a study of blood T cell repertoires in COVID-19. TCRdb keeps only in-frame clones here, not all; method: immunoSEQ multiplex PCR. Here the sample spans 250,000 to 300,000 clones, 75% to 90% being singletons. The sample comprised peripheral blood. These receptors were taken from a woman aged 40 to 50 who had recovered from COVID-19.

The chain recombines TRBV9 with TRBJ1-2; 8 bases match TRBD1. The CDR3 loop spans 14 amino acids. The trim removed 3 bases at V and 3 bases at J, leaving 4 bases unmatched. Germline V lookup: CDR1 SGDLS, CDR2 YYNGEE. The CDR3 loop is CASSGGTGHYGYTF. The CDR3 DNA reads TGTGCCAGCAGCGGGGGGACAGGCCACTATGGCTACACCTTC. Full variable domain (missing parts from reference TRBV9 and TRBJ1-2): DSGVTQTPKHLITATGQRVTLRCSPRSGDLSVYWYQQSLDQGLQFLIQYYNGEERAKGNILERFSAQQFPDLHSELNLSSLELGDSALYFCASSGGTGHYGYTFGSGTRLTVV.

The V gene is TRBV7-2, the J gene TRBJ2-5, with D possibly being TRBD2 (5 bases). With 5 bases removed from V and 3 bases from J, the gap between germline ends came to 16 bases. Germline loops: CDR1 SGHTA, CDR2 FQGNSA. This CDR3 region has 15 residues. The CDR3 DNA reads as TGTGCCAGCAGCCCCGTTGAGCGGCGGGAAGAGACCCAGTACTTC. Protein: CASSPVERREETQYF. Full variable domain (remainder filled in from reference TRBV7-2 and TRBJ2-5): GAGVSQSPSNKVTEKGKDVELRCDPISGHTALYWYRQSLGQGLEFLIYFQGNSAPDKSGLPSDRFSAERTGGSVSTLTIQRTQQEDSAVYLCASSPVERREETQYFGPGTRLLVL.

The V call is TRBV19, the J call TRBJ2-2, with D maybe TRBD2 (7 bases). The germline V gene has CDR1 LNHDA and CDR2 SQIVND (reference sequence). CDR3 length: 14 residues. As DNA, the CDR3 is TGTGCTACCCCGAAGGGAGGGGGGCCTGGGGAGCTGTTTTTT. Its translation is CATPKGGGPGELFF.

The rearrangement links TRBV6-5 to TRBJ2-7; D is possibly TRBD1 (6 bases). The CDR3 loop spans 14 amino acids. From germline, CDR1 is MNHEY and CDR2 SVGAGI. Trimming took off 6 bases at V and 6 bases at J, with 18 bases between the two ends. The CDR3 DNA follows: TGTGCCAGCAGCCCCTCAGGGGCTTCGGGCGAGCAGTACTTC. Encoded protein: CASSPSGASGEQYF.

The chain recombines TRBV19 with TRBJ2-3, with D hard to call. V lost 8 bases, J lost 2 bases, and 8 bases lay in between. Germline V gene sequence: CDR1 LNHDA, CDR2 SQIVND (reference sequence). The length of the CDR3 is 12 residues. CDR3 amino acids: CASGSITDTQYF. The CDR3 bases are TGTGCCAGTGGCAGTATCACAGATACGCAGTATTTT. Supplemented by reference TRBV19 and TRBJ2-3, the full variable domain reads DGGITQSPKYLFRKEGQNVTLSCEQNLNHDAMYWYRQDPGQGLRLIYYSQIVNDFQKGDIAEGYSVSREKKESFPLTVTSAQKNPTAFYLCASGSITDTQYFGPGTRLTVL.

The V call is TRBV20-1, the J call TRBJ2-5; D unresolved. The CDR3 totals 13 residues. V lost 3 bases to trimming and J lost 5 bases, with 13 bases between them. The germline gives CDR1 DFQATT, CDR2 SNEGSKA (reference sequence). For the CDR3, the DNA is TGCAGTGCTAGTTTTCAAACCGGGGAGACCCAGTACTTC. It specifies CSASFQTGETQYF.

The chain joins TRBV4-2 to TRBJ1-3, with D possibly TRBD1 on 5 matching bases. The ends were cut back, 6 bases at V and 14 bases at J, with 17 bases in the middle. Germline assignment: CDR1 LGHNA and CDR2 YNFKEQ. This CDR3 is 12 amino acids long. The CDR3 here is CASRPGTGGLYF. The CDR3 DNA sequence: TGTGCCAGCAGGCCCGGGACGGGGGGACTATATTTT.

The rearrangement joins TRBV11-2 to TRBJ1-6, with 8 bases fitting TRBD1. In germline, CDR1 is SGHAT, CDR2 FQNNGV. This CDR3 contains 17 residues. The V segment lost 4 bases and the J segment 7 bases; nucleotides outside the gene matches: 12. The CDR3 loop is CASSSPTGGFENSPLHF. DNA for the CDR3: TGTGCCAGCAGCTCCCCCACAGGGGGTTTTGAAAATTCACCCCTCCACTTT.

This rearrangement joins TRBV27 to TRBJ2-7; D unclear. The length of the CDR3 is 16 residues. Per the germline V gene, CDR1 is MNHEY and CDR2 is SMNVEV (reference sequence). Trimming shortened V by 0 bases and J by 2 bases, and 14 bases separated the two germline ends. The CDR3 sequence: CASSLSGVACPYEQYV. CDR3 in DNA: TGTGCCAGCAGTTTATCAGGAGTCGCTTGCCCCTACGAGCAGTACGTC.

V and J are TRBV19 and TRBJ2-7; possible D gene TRBD1, 5 bases. CDR3 size: 14 residues. From germline, CDR1 is LNHDA and CDR2 SQIVND (reference sequence). Trimming stripped 4 bases from V and 3 bases from J, with 13 bases between. CDR3 DNA sequence: TGTGCCAGTAGTAAAGGGGTAATGATCTACGAGCAGTACTTC. Amino acids: CASSKGVMIYEQYF.

The J gene is TRBJ2-1, the V gene TRBV7-3, with TRBD2 identical over 12 bases. Germline V CDR1 and CDR2: SGHTA, FQGTGA. V lost 6 bases, J lost 2 bases, and 2 bases stayed unmatched. There are 15 residues in the CDR3. The chain's CDR3 is CASRTSGGTYNEQFF. CDR3 coding DNA: TGTGCCAGCAGGACTAGCGGGGGAACCTACAATGAGCAGTTCTTC.

The table lists this clone with a few counts. This chain uses TRBV4-3 with TRBJ2-1; no definite D call. Trimming cost V 2 bases and J 10 bases, with 9 bases left between them. Germline values: CDR1 LGHNA, CDR2 YSLEER. This CDR3 has 12 amino acids. Written as DNA, the CDR3 is TGCGCCAGCAGCCAACCCAACCGGGAGCAGTTCTTC. Amino acid sequence: CASSQPNREQFF.

The rearrangement links TRBV4-3 to TRBJ2-3; D unresolved. Germline-derived CDR1 and CDR2 are LGHNA and YSLEER. Trimming pared 2 bases from V and 1 base from J, leaving 4 bases between. This CDR3 comprises 13 residues. The CDR3 DNA reads as TGCGCCAGCAGCCAAAGCGGCACAGATACGCAGTATTTT. This encodes CASSQSGTDTQYF.

The DNA for the CDR3 is TGTGCCAGCAGCGAGGGGGCATATGGCTACACCTTC. It is translated as CASSEGAYGYTF. The chain carries TRBV9 and TRBJ1-2; 7 nucleotides align to TRBD1. CDR1 is SGDLS and CDR2 is YYNGEE in the germline V gene. The CDR3 covers 12 residues. V gave up 3 bases and J gave up 5 bases; unmatched junction bases: 1.

The chain joins TRBV28 to TRBJ1-2; 10 positions match TRBD1. The CDR3 sequence is 18 residues long. The V segment lost 6 bases and the J segment 0 bases; nucleotides outside the gene matches: 13. CDR1 and CDR2 from the germline V gene are MDHEN and SYDVKM. CDR3 residues: CASSLFDRGLTSNYGYTF. CDR3 sequence (DNA): TGTGCCAGCAGCCTGTTTGACAGGGGGCTTACCTCTAACTATGGCTACACCTTC.

The chain links TRBV3-1 (or the pseudogene TRBV3-2) to TRBJ1-6; D perhaps matches TRBD1 (5 bases). The CDR3 covers 15 residues. V was pared by 7 bases and J by 6 bases, with 16 bases between. Germline assignment: CDR1 LGHDT and CDR2 YNNKEL (reference sequence). CDR3 nucleotide sequence: TGTGCCAGCAAAACGGGGGGGGGAGTTAATTCACCCCTCCACTTT. The encoded protein is CASKTGGGVNSPLHF.

The chain uses TRBV13 and TRBJ1-4; D perhaps matches TRBD1 (5 bases). This CDR3 is 15 amino acids long. Germline V gene lookup returns CDR1 PRHDT and CDR2 FYEKMQ (reference sequence). Trimming stripped 0 bases from V and 5 bases from J, with 10 bases between. The CDR3 DNA follows: TGTGCCAGCAGCTTAGGTCCAGGGTGGAATGAAAAACTGTTTTTT. It encodes CASSLGPGWNEKLFF.

The chain recombines TRBV28 with TRBJ2-7; tentative D call: TRBD2 (6 bases). The CDR3 consists of 14 residues. Per the germline V gene, CDR1 is MDHEN and CDR2 is SYDVKM. V lost 4 bases, J lost 4 bases, and 14 bases lay in between. CDR3 nucleotide sequence: TGTGCCAGCAGTTCCCGGGACTCCTTTTACGAGCAGTACTTC. This sequence encodes CASSSRDSFYEQYF.

The chain recombines TRBV5-1 with TRBJ2-1, with a possible D match to TRBD1 (6 bases). The CDR3 is made up of 15 amino acids. Germline assignment: CDR1 SGHRS and CDR2 YFSETQ. V shed 1 base and J shed 6 bases, with 14 bases lying between them. DNA of the CDR3: TGCGCCAGCAGCTTGACGGGACAAGGGATCAATGAGCAGTTCTTC. This translates into CASSLTGQGINEQFF.

The chain uses TRBV30 and TRBJ2-3, with D perhaps matching TRBD2 (5 bases). The germline gives CDR1 GTSNPN, CDR2 SVGIG (reference sequence). The V end lost 5 bases, the J end lost 1 base, and 13 bases lay between the germline ends. This CDR3 has 14 amino acids. The CDR3 nucleotides read TGTGCCTGGCAATATTTGGGAGGCACAGATACGCAGTATTTT. This sequence encodes CAWQYLGGTDTQYF.

V usage is TRBV5-1 and J usage is TRBJ2-7; the D gene is possibly TRBD1 (5 bases). Trimming pared 3 bases from V and 5 bases from J, leaving 15 bases between. CDR3 length: 14 amino acids. The germline CDR1 and CDR2 sequences are SGHRS and YFSETQ. CDR3 nucleotide sequence: TGCGCCAGCAGCTATGACAGTAGGCTTAACGAGCAGTACGTC. It specifies CASSYDSRLNEQYV.

The V and J genes are TRBV19 and TRBJ2-3; TRBD1 is a possible D gene (6 bases). The CDR3 loop spans 15 amino acids. V lost 3 bases and J 1 base, leaving 11 bases between the germline ends. Germline-derived CDR1 and CDR2 are LNHDA and SQIVND (reference sequence). CDR3 sequence: CASSIQQGGTDTQYF. In DNA form, the CDR3 reads TGTGCCAGTAGTATCCAACAGGGCGGCACAGATACGCAGTATTTT. Combining the CDR3 with reference TRBV19 and TRBJ2-3 gives the whole variable domain DGGITQSPKYLFRKEGQNVTLSCEQNLNHDAMYWYRQDPGQGLRLIYYSQIVNDFQKGDIAEGYSVSREKKESFPLTVTSAQKNPTAFYLCASSIQQGGTDTQYFGPGTRLTVL.

The V call is TRBV6-5, the J call TRBJ1-2, with D perhaps TRBD1 (5 bases). Trimming shortened V by 5 bases and J by 2 bases, and 15 bases separated the two germline ends. Germline lookup yields CDR1 MNHEY and CDR2 SVGAGI. The CDR3 consists of 15 residues. Here the CDR3 DNA reads TGTGCCAGCAGTACTCATACCGGGGGAAACTATGGCTACACCTTC. This codes for CASSTHTGGNYGYTF.

V gene TRBV5-6 combines with J gene TRBJ2-7; weak D call: TRBD1 (6 bases). CDR1 SGHDT and CDR2 YYEEEE come from the germline V gene. The CDR3 sequence is 14 residues long. V was shortened by 1 base and J by 6 bases, with 14 bases between the two germline ends. The CDR3 sequence is CASSLLGGSGEQYV. The CDR3, as DNA: TGTGCCAGCAGCTTGTTAGGGGGATCGGGCGAGCAGTACGTC.